Listed here are 3 T cell receptor beta chains from one sample, sequenced in a study of T cell responses to AZD1222 COVID-19 vaccine. Only in-frame clones appear in the TCRdb table, and some are missing; sequencing was by immunoSEQ multiplex PCR. The table records 150,000 to 180,000 clones, about 87% of them present only once. The sample here was peripheral blood, taken on day 0 of AZD1222 vaccination. These receptors originate from an adult in good health.

This clone was detected a few times. The CDR3 DNA is TGTGCCATCAGTCTAGCGGGGGGGGGCACAGATACGCAGTATTTT. It codes for CAISLAGGGTDTQYF. The chain links TRBV10-3 to TRBJ2-3, with 12 nucleotides matching TRBD2. This CDR3 region has 15 residues. The germline gives CDR1 ENHRY, CDR2 SYGVKD. After removal of 5 bases from V and 1 base from J, the junction contained 1 base not matched to a gene.

The J gene is TRBJ2-2, the V gene TRBV27; D is ambiguous. From germline, CDR1 is MNHEY and CDR2 SMNVEV (reference sequence). The V and J ends lost 3 bases and 7 bases respectively, with 9 bases between them. CDR3 length equals 13 residues. CDR3 sequence reads: CASSLGGLGELFF. CDR3 nucleotide sequence: TGTGCCAGCAGTTTGGGTGGGCTCGGGGAGCTGTTTTTT.

This chain uses TRBV13 with TRBJ2-5, with 9 bases matching TRBD2. The CDR3 consists of 16 residues. The germline gives CDR1 PRHDT, CDR2 FYEKMQ (reference sequence). Trimming at V came to 6 bases and at J to 5 bases, leaving 13 bases not matched to a gene. CDR3 sequence (DNA): TGTGCCAGCAGTCGCCGGCTAGCGGGGAGCCGGGAGACCCAGTACTTC. This sequence encodes CASSRRLAGSRETQYF.